Listed here are 5 T cell receptor beta chains from one sample, sequenced in a study of blood T cell repertoires in COVID-19. Method: immunoSEQ multiplex PCR; TCRdb's copy keeps in-frame clones and lacks some. The sample shows about 250,000 clones, roughly 82% of them seen only once. Sequencing was carried out using peripheral blood. These receptors came from a woman in her seventies with acute or convalescent COVID-19.

The chain recombines TRBV28 with TRBJ2-7, with 8 bases matching TRBD2. There are 14 residues in the CDR3. The V and J ends lost 6 bases and 3 bases, in that order; junction bases with no gene match: 7. Germline values: CDR1 MDHEN, CDR2 SYDVKM. The CDR3 protein is CASRFGLADYEQYF. CDR3 DNA sequence: TGTGCCAGCAGATTCGGACTAGCAGACTACGAGCAGTACTTC.

The chain has TRBV29-1 and TRBJ1-2, with 9 bases fitting TRBD1. Trimming at V came to 6 bases and at J to 3 bases, leaving 5 bases not matched to a gene. The CDR3 contains 13 residues. Germline lookup yields CDR1 SQVTM and CDR2 ANQGSEA. Here the CDR3 DNA reads TGCAGCGTGCGGACAGGGGCGGACTATGGCTACACCTTC. Protein product: CSVRTGADYGYTF.

The table lists this clone with a count of one. The chain combines TRBV7-9 with TRBJ2-1; no definite D call. Germline values: CDR1 SEHNR, CDR2 FQNEAQ (reference sequence). The germline V and J ends were trimmed by 5 bases and 3 bases, with 14 bases remaining between them. The CDR3 contains 15 residues. The CDR3 loop reads CASSQNNRYYNEQFF. The CDR3 nucleotides read TGTGCCAGCAGCCAAAATAACAGATACTACAATGAGCAGTTCTTC.

This chain uses TRBV3-1 (or the pseudogene TRBV3-2) with TRBJ1-6; D unresolved. Germline V gene lookup returns CDR1 LGHDT and CDR2 YNNKEL (reference sequence). V gave up 6 bases and J gave up 5 bases, with 8 bases separating them. The CDR3 extends over 13 amino acids. In DNA, the CDR3 is TGTGCCAGCAGGAGGGTAAATAATTCACCCCTCCACTTT. This encodes CASRRVNNSPLHF.

This clone was counted once. The chain couples TRBV5-1 to TRBJ1-4; perhaps TRBD1 as D (6 bases). V was shortened by 1 base and J by 3 bases, with 10 bases between the two germline ends. The germline V gene has CDR1 SGHRS and CDR2 YFSETQ. This CDR3 spans 15 amino acids. The CDR3 coding sequence is TGCGCCAGCAGCTTGTCAGGGGCGTCTAATGAAAAACTGTTTTTT. Protein sequence: CASSLSGASNEKLFF.